These 30 T cell receptor beta chains were sequenced from one sample in a study of CD8+CD57+ T cells in acquired aplastic anemia. The template for TCR beta VDJ and CDR3 sequence profiling was genomic DNA. TCRdb called the reads again in MiXCR, with one record for every CDR3 protein. The sample consists of 200,000 or so distinct CDR3 sequences, roughly 50% of them appearing once. Patients included in sequencing had previously demonstrated CD8+CD57+ cell expansion by flow cytometry. The specimen was sorted CD4+, CD8+, or CD8+CD57+ T cells (not recorded which) from PBMCs. These receptors were taken from a human donor with aplastic anemia.

This clonotype was seen repeatedly, ten times or more. This chain joins TRBV16 and TRBJ1-1; 9 nucleotides agree with TRBD1. The CDR3 extends over 15 amino acids. The trim removed 4 bases at V and 1 base at J, leaving 4 bases unmatched. The germline V gene has CDR1 KGHSY and CDR2 FQNENV. CDR3 sequence: CASSPQQGANTEAFF. CDR3 nucleotide sequence: TGTGCCAGCAGCCCACAACAGGGGGCGAACACTGAAGCTTTCTTT.

This sequence joins TRBV2 and TRBJ1-2; no firm D call. CDR3 size: 13 residues. Germline values: CDR1 SNHLY, CDR2 FYNNEI. V was clipped by 0 bases and J by 2 bases, with 4 bases between them. CDR3 DNA sequence: TGTGCCAGCAGTGAAGCAGTAAACTATGGCTACACCTTC. It translates to CASSEAVNYGYTF.

V is TRBV10-3 and J is TRBJ2-7, with D maybe TRBD2 (6 bases). Trimming cost V 10 bases and J 0 bases, with 16 bases left between them. CDR1 and CDR2 (germline): ENHRY, SYGVKD. This CDR3 contains 14 residues. The CDR3: CASESGVNSYEQYF. DNA for the CDR3: TGTGCCAGCGAGTCGGGAGTAAACTCCTACGAGCAGTACTTC.

This clonotype was observed at least ten times. The V call is TRBV9, the J call TRBJ1-6, with 8 bases fitting TRBD1. This CDR3 is 15 amino acids long. The J segment lost 7 bases and the V segment lost 0 bases, leaving 3 bases of the junction unmatched. The germline CDR1 and CDR2 sequences are SGDLS and YYNGEE. CDR3 bases: TGTGCCAGCAGCGTAGCGGACAGGGTAAATTCACCCCTCCACTTT. This sequence encodes CASSVADRVNSPLHF. The variable domain in full, completed from reference TRBV9 and TRBJ1-6, reads DSGVTQTPKHLITATGQRVTLRCSPRSGDLSVYWYQQSLDQGLQFLIQYYNGEERAKGNILERFSAQQFPDLHSELNLSSLELGDSALYFCASSVADRVNSPLHFGNGTRLTVT.

This clonotype has only a few counts. The V gene is TRBV18, the J gene TRBJ1-2, with D possibly TRBD1 on 5 matching bases. V shed 2 bases and J shed 5 bases, with 12 bases lying between them. Per the germline V gene, CDR1 is KGHSH and CDR2 is LQKENI. The CDR3 runs to 14 residues. CDR3 loop: CASSPAQEGYGYTF. Written as DNA, the CDR3 is TGTGCCAGCTCACCAGCTCAAGAGGGGTATGGCTACACCTTC.

This clonotype was detected ten times or more. The J gene is TRBJ1-6, the V gene TRBV3-1, with a possible D match to TRBD1 (5 bases). This CDR3 has 16 residues. CDR1 is LGHDT, CDR2 YNNKEL, per germline (reference sequence). The V gene lost 4 bases and the J gene lost 10 bases, with 20 bases spanning the gap. The DNA for the CDR3 is TGTGCCAGCAGCCGGGGCCATGCAGAACTGAGGTCACCCCTCCACTTT. Translation gives CASSRGHAELRSPLHF. Variable domain in full (rest from reference TRBV3-1 and TRBJ1-6): DTAVSQTPKYLVTQMGNDKSIKCEQNLGHDTMYWYKQDSKKFLKIMFSYNNKELIINETVPNRFSPKSPDKAHLNLHINSLELGDSAVYFCASSRGHAELRSPLHFGNGTRLTVT.

The V call is TRBV10-3, the J call TRBJ2-5; 10 nucleotides agree with TRBD1. The germline gives CDR1 ENHRY, CDR2 SYGVKD. J gave up 1 base and V 5 bases, and 4 bases lay outside the gene matches. The CDR3 sequence is 15 residues long. The CDR3 DNA is TGTGCCATCAGTAACTGGGACAGGGGCCAAGAGACCCAGTACTTC. Its protein is CAISNWDRGQETQYF.

A remark on this clonotype: One junction end disagrees with the germline gene, perhaps due to a read error. The rearrangement links TRBV10-1 to TRBJ2-2; TRBD2 matches 12 bases. CDR1 is WNHNN and CDR2 is SYGVQD in the germline V gene (reference sequence). The CDR3 totals 16 residues. The CDR3 bases are TGCGCCAGCAGGAGGACTAGCGGGGCGGGCACCGGGGAGCCGTTTTTT. This encodes CASRRTSGAGTGEPFF.

Concerning this clonotype: The junction departs from germline at one end; a sequencing error may be responsible. The J gene is TRBJ2-2, the V gene TRBV29-1; a weak D match, TRBD1 (6 bases). Germline V lookup: CDR1 SQVTM, CDR2 ANQGSEA. This CDR3 contains 14 residues. CDR3 residues: CNVDWGLGTGELFF. CDR3 in DNA: TGCAACGTTGATTGGGGGCTGGGCACCGGGGAGCTGTTTTTT.

CDR3 region: CASSLWNSPLHF. The CDR3 DNA follows: TGTGCCAGCAGCCTGTGGAATTCACCCCTCCACTTT. The rearrangement links TRBV7-3 to TRBJ1-6; D remains ambiguous. Germline loops: CDR1 SGHTA, CDR2 FQGTGA. V lost 5 bases and J lost 7, with 6 bases in between. The length of the CDR3 is 12 residues.

For this clonotype: One junction end disagrees with the germline gene, perhaps due to a read error. The chain is built from TRBV7-9 and TRBJ2-3, with D perhaps TRBD2 (6 bases). In germline, CDR1 is SEHNR, CDR2 FQNEAQ (reference sequence). The CDR3 runs 16 residues. CDR3 residues: CASSPRGRQVTGTQYF. The CDR3 DNA sequence: TGTGCCAGCAGCCCCCGGGGGAGGCAGGTCACAGGTACGCAGTATTTC.

The chain combines TRBV7-3 with TRBJ2-5; tentative D call: TRBD1 (5 bases). The germline V gene encodes CDR1 SGHTA and CDR2 FQGTGA. The CDR3 has 16 residues. Trimming took off 2 bases at V and 2 bases at J, with 15 bases between the two ends. DNA for the CDR3: TGTGCCAGCAGCTTAGGTCTCAGGACAAAACAAGAGACCCAGTACTTC. This translates into CASSLGLRTKQETQYF.

This clonotype was seen a few times. A much larger clone sits a single nucleotide away, making a read error possible. It is likely a read error, because the conserved phenylalanine at the end of the CDR3 is missing. The V and J genes are TRBV20-1 and TRBJ2-3, with 9 bases fitting TRBD2. Trimming cost V 1 base and J 4 bases; bases outside gene matches: 15. Germline V gives CDR1 DFQATT, CDR2 SNEGSKA (reference sequence). This CDR3 is 18 amino acids long. The chain's CDR3 is CSARARRGGGAGSDTQYS. The CDR3 DNA reads TGCAGTGCTAGAGCCCGGCGAGGCGGGGGGGCGGGTTCAGATACGCAGTATTCT.

This clonotype was observed a handful of times. V and J are TRBV29-1 and TRBJ2-3, with 8 bases that match TRBD2. V shed 6 bases, J shed 9 bases, and the junction held 5 bases outside the gene matches. The CDR3 spans 11 residues. Germline CDR1 and CDR2: SQVTM and ANQGSEA. DNA of the CDR3: TGCAGCGTAGAACCTAGCGGGACGCAGTATTTT. Protein sequence: CSVEPSGTQYF.

The sample holds many counts of this clonotype. J is TRBJ2-5 and V is TRBV6-2 or TRBV6-3; weak D call: TRBD1 (5 bases). The germline gives CDR1 MNHEY, CDR2 SVGEGT. Trimming shortened V by 8 bases and J by 2 bases, and 12 bases separated the two germline ends. This CDR3 region has 13 residues. CDR3 bases: TGTGCCAGCCGGTCCAGGGCACAAGAGACCCAGTACTTC. It yields the protein CASRSRAQETQYF.

This CDR3 is CSVDRGSSSEQYF. The CDR3 coding sequence is TGCAGCGTTGACCGGGGGTCATCGTCCGAGCAGTACTTC. The chain is built from TRBV29-1 and TRBJ2-7, with TRBD2 as a possible D gene (6 bases). CDR3 size: 13 residues. Germline V gene sequence: CDR1 SQVTM, CDR2 ANQGSEA. V was pared by 3 bases and J by 6 bases, with 15 bases between.

This clonotype was counted many times. The genes are TRBV11-2 and TRBJ2-7; TRBD1 agrees at 9 bases. V dropped 1 base and J dropped 0; count of bases not matched to a gene: 4. The V gene's germline CDR1 is SGHAT and CDR2 FQNNGV. The CDR3 length is 16 residues. The chain's CDR3 is CASSLGTGVYSYEQYF. The CDR3 DNA sequence: TGTGCCAGCAGCTTAGGGACAGGGGTCTACTCCTACGAGCAGTACTTC.

V and J are TRBV15 and TRBJ2-3; D is perhaps TRBD1 (7 bases). The length of the CDR3 is 17 residues. Trimming left V 3 bases short and J 2 bases short, with 18 bases between. Germline V gene lookup returns CDR1 LNHNV and CDR2 YYDKDF (reference sequence). The CDR3 region has the DNA TGTGCCACCAGCAGTAGAACGACAGGGAGGATCACAGATACGCAGTATTTT. Translating it yields CATSSRTTGRITDTQYF.

The CDR3 DNA is TGTGCCAGCAGCTCCCGGGACGAAGAGACCCAGTACTTC. Protein sequence: CASSSRDEETQYF. The chain couples TRBV11-3 to TRBJ2-5; D tentatively fits TRBD1 or TRBD2 (5 bases each). Germline lookup yields CDR1 SGHNT and CDR2 YENEEA. The CDR3 has 13 residues. Trimming took off 4 bases at V and 3 bases at J, with 9 bases between the two ends.

This clonotype came up many times. The chain is built from TRBV12-3 or TRBV12-4 and TRBJ1-3; D call uncertain. Trimming took 6 bases from V and 1 from J, leaving 13 bases between them. The CDR3 is 15 residues long. The CDR3 DNA reads TGTGCCAGCAGGCGGGGTTGGGGTTCTGGAAACACCATATATTTT. This encodes CASRRGWGSGNTIYF.

Points on this clonotype: This may be a read error: a much more frequent sequence differs by one nucleotide. CDR3 protein: CASRTTGARVAGELFF. CDR3 nucleotides: TGTGCCAGCAGGACCACAGGGGCGCGGGTCGCCGGGGAGCTGTTTTTT. The rearrangement links TRBV12-3 or TRBV12-4 to TRBJ2-2; 7 nucleotides line up with TRBD1. This CDR3 contains 16 residues. The V segment lost 6 bases and the J segment 6 bases; nucleotides outside the gene matches: 13.

The J gene is TRBJ1-1, the V gene TRBV2; 8 nucleotides align to TRBD1. Germline V gives CDR1 SNHLY, CDR2 FYNNEI. The CDR3 loop spans 15 amino acids. V dropped 6 bases and J dropped 11; count of bases not matched to a gene: 17. The CDR3 DNA follows: TGTGCCAGCAGCTTGAGACCGGACAGGGAAAGTCCCGCTTTCTTT. Protein sequence: CASSLRPDRESPAFF.

At least ten counts were recorded for this clonotype. CDR3 amino acids: CASSFQGIGAGNTIYF. The CDR3 DNA sequence: TGTGCCAGCAGTTTTCAGGGGATAGGGGCTGGAAACACCATATATTTT. This chain links TRBV12-3 or TRBV12-4 with TRBJ1-3; D perhaps matches TRBD1 (6 bases). Trimming removed 3 bases at V and 2 bases at J, with 14 bases between. CDR3 length equals 16 residues.

V is TRBV12-3 or TRBV12-4 and J is TRBJ1-4; D ambiguous. The CDR3 is made up of 12 amino acids. The V end was cut by 5 bases, the J end by 6 bases, with 7 bases between. DNA of the CDR3: TGTGCCAGCAGTGAAGTAGATGAAAAACTGTTTTTT. Its translation is CASSEVDEKLFF.

The chain links TRBV19 to TRBJ1-4; D ambiguous. The CDR3 consists of 14 residues. The germline V and J ends were trimmed by 5 bases and 3 bases, with 10 bases remaining between them. Germline-derived CDR1 and CDR2 are LNHDA and SQIVND (reference sequence). CDR3 DNA: TGTGCCAGTAGTTTTCGGTTGGCTAATGAAAAACTGTTTTTT. Amino acids: CASSFRLANEKLFF.

This sequence joins TRBV10-3 and TRBJ1-6; perhaps TRBD1 as D (6 bases). Germline V lookup: CDR1 ENHRY, CDR2 SYGVKD. The V end was cut by 5 bases, the J end by 10 bases, with 15 bases between. The CDR3 extends over 14 amino acids. The CDR3 region has the DNA TGTGCCATCAGTAAGACAGGAGGTCACTCACCCCTCCACTTT. It is translated as CAISKTGGHSPLHF.

In regard to this clonotype: This clone may be a read error of a much larger clone one base away. V is TRBV5-1 and J is TRBJ2-3, with 13 bases lining up with TRBD2. With V trimmed by 8 bases and J by 2 bases, 8 bases remained unmatched. CDR1 SGHRS and CDR2 YFSETQ come from the germline V gene. This CDR3 spans 16 amino acids. The CDR3 DNA is TGCGCCAGTACGAAGGGACTAGCGGGGTTCACAGATACGCAGTATTTT. It yields the protein CASTKGLAGFTDTQYF.

This clonotype was detected only once. V and J are TRBV19 and TRBJ2-7; D not certain. Deletions cut 3 bases from V and 4 bases from J, with 10 bases between. Germline assignment: CDR1 LNHDA and CDR2 SQIVND (reference sequence). The CDR3 has 13 residues. CDR3 nucleotides: TGTGCCAGTAGTATTTCTCTGGGTTACGAGCAGTACTTC. It codes for CASSISLGYEQYF.

This clonotype has ten or more counts. The chain uses TRBV24-1 and TRBJ2-1; 15 bases fit TRBD2. CDR1 is KGHDR and CDR2 is SFDVKD in the germline V gene. V shed 4 bases, J shed 7 bases, and the junction held 4 bases outside the gene matches. The CDR3 is 16 amino acids. DNA of the CDR3: TGTGCCACCAGTGACACCGGGACTAGCGGGGGGAATGAGCAGTTCTTC. Amino acids: CATSDTGTSGGNEQFF.

The rearrangement uses TRBV19 and TRBJ2-1; D unresolved. Germline V CDR1 and CDR2: LNHDA, SQIVND (reference sequence). The CDR3 is 14 residues long. V dropped 2 bases and J dropped 4 bases, with 9 bases sitting between them. The CDR3 region is CASSIRAAYNEQFF. CDR3 nucleotide sequence: TGTGCCAGTAGTATACGGGCAGCTTACAATGAGCAGTTCTTC.